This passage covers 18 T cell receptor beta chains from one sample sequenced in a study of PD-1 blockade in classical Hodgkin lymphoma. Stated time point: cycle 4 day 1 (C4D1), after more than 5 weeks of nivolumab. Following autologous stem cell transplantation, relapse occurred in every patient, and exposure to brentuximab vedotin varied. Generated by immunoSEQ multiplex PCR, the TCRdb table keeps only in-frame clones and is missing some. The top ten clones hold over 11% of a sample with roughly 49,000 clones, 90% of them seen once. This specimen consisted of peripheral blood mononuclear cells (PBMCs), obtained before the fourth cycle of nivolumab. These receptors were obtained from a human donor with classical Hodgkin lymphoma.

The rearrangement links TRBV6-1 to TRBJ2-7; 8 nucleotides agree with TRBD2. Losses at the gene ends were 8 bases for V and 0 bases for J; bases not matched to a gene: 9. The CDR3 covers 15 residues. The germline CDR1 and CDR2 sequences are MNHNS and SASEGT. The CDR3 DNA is TGTGCCAGCGCCAAGGCGGGGACTAGCTCCTACGAGCAGTACTTC. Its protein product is CASAKAGTSSYEQYF.

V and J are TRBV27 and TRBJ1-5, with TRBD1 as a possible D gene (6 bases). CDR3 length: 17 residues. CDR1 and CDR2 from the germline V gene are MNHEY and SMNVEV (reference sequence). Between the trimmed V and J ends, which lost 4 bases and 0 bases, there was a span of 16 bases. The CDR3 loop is CASSSRGQRYSNQPQHF. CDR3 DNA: TGTGCCAGCAGTTCCCGCGGACAGAGGTATAGCAATCAGCCCCAGCATTTT.

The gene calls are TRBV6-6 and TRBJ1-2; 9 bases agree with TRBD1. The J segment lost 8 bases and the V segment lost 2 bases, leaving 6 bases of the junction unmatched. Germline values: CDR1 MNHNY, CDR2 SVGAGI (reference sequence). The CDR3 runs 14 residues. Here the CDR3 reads CASSYPGQGKGYTF. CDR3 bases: TGTGCCAGCAGTTACCCAGGACAGGGGAAGGGCTACACCTTC.

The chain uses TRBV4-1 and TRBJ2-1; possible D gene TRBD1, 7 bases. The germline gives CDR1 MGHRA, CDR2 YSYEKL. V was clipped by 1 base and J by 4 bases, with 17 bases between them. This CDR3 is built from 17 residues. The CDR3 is CASSQVVRRGQYNEQFF. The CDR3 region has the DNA TGCGCCAGCAGCCAAGTCGTGCGGAGGGGACAGTACAATGAGCAGTTCTTC.

The CDR3 spells CASSPQDTQYF. CDR3 nucleotide sequence: TGTGCCAGCAGCCCCCAAGATACGCAGTATTTT. V usage is TRBV11-3 and J usage is TRBJ2-3; no clear D. V dropped 5 bases and J dropped 5 bases, with 5 bases sitting between them. CDR3 length: 11 residues. Germline CDR1 SGHNT, CDR2 YENEEA. Combining the CDR3 with reference TRBV11-3 and TRBJ2-3 gives the whole variable domain EAGVVQSPRYKIIEKKQPVAFWCNPISGHNTLYWYLQNLGQGPELLIRYENEEAVDDSQLPKDRFSAERLKGVDSTLKIQPAELGDSAVYLCASSPQDTQYFGPGTRLTVL.

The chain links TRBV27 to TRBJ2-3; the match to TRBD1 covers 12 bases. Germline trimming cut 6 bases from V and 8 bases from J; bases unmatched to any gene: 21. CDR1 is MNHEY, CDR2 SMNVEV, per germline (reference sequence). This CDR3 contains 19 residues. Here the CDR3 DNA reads TGTGCCAGCAGCCCCGGGACAGGGGGCGCTGGTGTAGAGGGGCTTACGCAGTATTTT. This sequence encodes CASSPGTGGAGVEGLTQYF.

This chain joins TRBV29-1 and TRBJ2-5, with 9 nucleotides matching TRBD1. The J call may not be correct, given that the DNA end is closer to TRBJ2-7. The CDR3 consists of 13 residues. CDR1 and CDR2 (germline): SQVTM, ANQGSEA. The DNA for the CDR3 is TGCAGCGTTATTGGGACAGGGTTGTACGAGCAGTACTTC. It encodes CSVIGTGLYEQYF.

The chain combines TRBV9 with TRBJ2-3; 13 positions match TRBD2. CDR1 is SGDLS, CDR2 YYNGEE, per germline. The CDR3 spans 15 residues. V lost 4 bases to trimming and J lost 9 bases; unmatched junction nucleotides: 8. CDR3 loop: CASSSGLAGSLTQYF. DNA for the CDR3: TGTGCCAGCAGCTCGGGACTAGCGGGAAGCCTGACGCAGTATTTT.

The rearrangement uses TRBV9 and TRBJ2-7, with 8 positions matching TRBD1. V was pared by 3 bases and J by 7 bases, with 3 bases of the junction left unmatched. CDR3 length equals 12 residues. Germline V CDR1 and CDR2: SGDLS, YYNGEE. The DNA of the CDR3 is TGTGCCAGCAGCGCAGGGGGCGGTGAGCAGTACTTC. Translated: CASSAGGGEQYF.

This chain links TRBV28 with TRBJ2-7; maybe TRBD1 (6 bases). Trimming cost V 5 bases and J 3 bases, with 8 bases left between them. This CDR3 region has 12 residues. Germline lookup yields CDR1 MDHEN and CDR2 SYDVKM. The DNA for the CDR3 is TGTGCCAGCAGTGGACAGTACTACGAGCAGTACTTC. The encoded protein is CASSGQYYEQYF.

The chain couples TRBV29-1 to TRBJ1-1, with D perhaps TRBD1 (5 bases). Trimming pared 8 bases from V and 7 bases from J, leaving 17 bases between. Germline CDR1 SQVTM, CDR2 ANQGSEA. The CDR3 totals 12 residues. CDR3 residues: CSTRDGVFEAFF. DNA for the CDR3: TGCAGCACCCGGGACGGAGTATTTGAAGCTTTCTTT.

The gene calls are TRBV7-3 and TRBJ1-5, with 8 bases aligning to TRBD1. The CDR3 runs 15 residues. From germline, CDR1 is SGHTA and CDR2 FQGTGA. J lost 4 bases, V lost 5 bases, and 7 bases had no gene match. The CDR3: CASSATGAWNQPQHF. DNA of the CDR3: TGTGCCAGCAGCGCGACAGGGGCTTGGAATCAGCCCCAGCATTTT.

The CDR3 reads CASSQDSWAGELFF. The CDR3 DNA is TGCGCCAGCAGCCAAGATTCTTGGGCCGGGGAGCTGTTTTTT. The chain combines TRBV4-1 with TRBJ2-2; no clear D. The CDR3 totals 14 residues. Germline CDR1 and CDR2: MGHRA and YSYEKL. Between the trimmed V and J ends, which lost 0 bases and 6 bases, there was a span of 8 bases.

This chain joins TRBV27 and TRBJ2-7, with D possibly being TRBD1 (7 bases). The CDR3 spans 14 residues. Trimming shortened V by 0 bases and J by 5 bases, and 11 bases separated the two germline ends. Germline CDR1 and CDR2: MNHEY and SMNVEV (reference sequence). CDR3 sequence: CASSLSRGAHEQYF. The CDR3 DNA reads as TGTGCCAGCAGTTTATCCAGGGGGGCCCACGAGCAGTACTTC.

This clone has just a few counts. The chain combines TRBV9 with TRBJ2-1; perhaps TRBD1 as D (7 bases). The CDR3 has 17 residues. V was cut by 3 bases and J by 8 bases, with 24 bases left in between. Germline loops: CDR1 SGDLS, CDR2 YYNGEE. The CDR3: CASSANKGATGVDEQFF. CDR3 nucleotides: TGTGCCAGCAGCGCAAACAAGGGGGCCACGGGGGTGGATGAGCAGTTCTTC.

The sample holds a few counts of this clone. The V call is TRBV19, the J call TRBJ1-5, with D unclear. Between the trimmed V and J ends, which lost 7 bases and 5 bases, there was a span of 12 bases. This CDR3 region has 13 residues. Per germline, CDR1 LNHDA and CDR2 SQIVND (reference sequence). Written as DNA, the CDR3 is TGTGCCAGTAACAGAGGAGCCGATCAGCCCCAGCATTTT. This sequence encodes CASNRGADQPQHF.

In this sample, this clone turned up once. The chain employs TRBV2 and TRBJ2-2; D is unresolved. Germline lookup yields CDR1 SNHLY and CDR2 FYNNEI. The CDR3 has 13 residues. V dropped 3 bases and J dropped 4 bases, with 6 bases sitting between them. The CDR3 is CASSDGRTGELFF. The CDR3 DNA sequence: TGTGCCAGCAGTGATGGACGCACCGGGGAGCTGTTTTTT.

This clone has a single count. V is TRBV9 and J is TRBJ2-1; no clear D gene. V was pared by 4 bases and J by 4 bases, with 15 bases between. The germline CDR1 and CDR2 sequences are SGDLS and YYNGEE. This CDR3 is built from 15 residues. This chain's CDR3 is CASSPDGGPYNEQFF. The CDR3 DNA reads TGTGCCAGCAGCCCGGACGGCGGCCCGTACAATGAGCAGTTCTTC. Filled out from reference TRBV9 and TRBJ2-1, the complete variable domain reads DSGVTQTPKHLITATGQRVTLRCSPRSGDLSVYWYQQSLDQGLQFLIQYYNGEERAKGNILERFSAQQFPDLHSELNLSSLELGDSALYFCASSPDGGPYNEQFFGPGTRLTVL.